These 30 T cell receptor beta chains were sequenced from one sample in a study of cytomegalovirus exposure and HLA in healthy donors. The PCR was carried out with 60 Vbeta primers and 13 Jbeta primers. The table came from immunoSEQ multiplex PCR; TCRdb's copy has only in-frame clones and leaves some out. In the table there are some 160,000 clones, roughly 80% of which are singletons. Sequencing was carried out using PBMCs. Receptors were obtained from a man aged 50 or older in good health and CMV-seropositive.

The V gene is TRBV28, the J gene TRBJ1-1, with D possibly TRBD1 on 5 matching bases. Germline-derived CDR1 and CDR2 are MDHEN and SYDVKM. Deletions cut 2 bases from V and 5 bases from J, with 12 bases between. The CDR3 has 14 residues. In nucleotides, the CDR3 is TGTGCCAGCAGTTTACCGGGGGGGTGGACTGAAGCTTTCTTT. The encoded protein is CASSLPGGWTEAFF.

This chain connects TRBV4-1 to TRBJ1-5, with TRBD1 as a possible D gene (5 bases). Between the trimmed V and J ends, which lost 4 bases and 0 bases, there was a span of 13 bases. The CDR3 spans 16 residues. The germline CDR1 and CDR2 sequences are MGHRA and YSYEKL. The CDR3 is CASSLRGDNSNQPQHF. CDR3 DNA sequence: TGCGCCAGCAGCCTTCGGGGGGATAATAGCAATCAGCCCCAGCATTTT.

For the CDR3, the DNA is TGTGCCAGCAGCACTCAGGGGGTGTTAGAGACCCAGTACTTC. Its protein product is CASSTQGVLETQYF. The chain links TRBV7-9 to TRBJ2-5; 7 bases align to TRBD1. The CDR3 runs 14 residues. Losses at the gene ends were 5 bases for V and 4 bases for J; bases not matched to a gene: 7. Looked up from germline, CDR1 is SEHNR and CDR2 is FQNEAQ (reference sequence).

The chain employs TRBV2 and TRBJ2-3; a possible D gene is TRBD1 (6 bases). The V gene's germline CDR1 is SNHLY and CDR2 FYNNEI. This CDR3 has 18 amino acids. V was trimmed by 6 bases and J by 5 bases, leaving 27 bases between them. The CDR3 loop is CASSLKSGWGRVVDTQYF. For the CDR3, the DNA is TGTGCCAGCAGCCTCAAGTCGGGGTGGGGGCGAGTGGTAGATACGCAGTATTTT.

The chain couples TRBV10-3 to TRBJ1-1; 9 nucleotides agree with TRBD1. The CDR3 extends over 14 amino acids. V gave up 3 bases and J gave up 9 bases; unmatched junction bases: 8. CDR1 and CDR2 (germline): ENHRY, SYGVKD. This chain's CDR3 is CAISERADRGQAFF. The CDR3 coding sequence is TGTGCCATCAGTGAAAGGGCGGACAGGGGACAAGCTTTCTTT.

V usage is TRBV18 and J usage is TRBJ2-7; possibly TRBD1 for D (5 bases). The CDR3 loop spans 13 amino acids. Germline V gene lookup returns CDR1 KGHSH and CDR2 LQKENI. V lost 0 bases, J lost 5 bases, and 8 bases lay in between. Written as DNA, the CDR3 is TGTGCCAGCTCACCACCGGGGCATAACGAGCAGTACTTC. Amino acid sequence: CASSPPGHNEQYF.

The V and J genes are TRBV29-1 and TRBJ2-1; D not certain. Germline CDR1 and CDR2: SQVTM and ANQGSEA. There are 12 residues in the CDR3. V was clipped by 6 bases and J by 6 bases, with 12 bases between them. In nucleotides, the CDR3 is TGCAGCGTCTTGACTGGTCTCAATGAGCAGTTCTTC. This sequence encodes CSVLTGLNEQFF.

V and J are TRBV5-4 and TRBJ1-2; no firm D call. The CDR3 is 14 residues long. Per germline, CDR1 SGHNT and CDR2 YYREEE (reference sequence). V lost 2 bases, J lost 4 bases, and 12 bases lay in between. CDR3 sequence: CASSFPGDGYGYTF. Written as DNA, the CDR3 is TGTGCCAGCAGCTTCCCCGGGGATGGCTATGGCTACACCTTC.

The count of this clone is one. The chain combines TRBV5-5 with TRBJ1-2, with TRBD1 matching 8 bases. The CDR3 is 16 residues long. The germline V gene encodes CDR1 SGHKS and CDR2 YYEKEE (reference sequence). J was trimmed by 3 bases and V by 4 bases; bases with no gene match: 11. Here the CDR3 DNA reads TGTGCCAGCAGCATAGGACAGGGCAGAGGAGACTATGGCTACACCTTC. It is translated as CASSIGQGRGDYGYTF. Drawing the rest from reference TRBV5-5 and TRBJ1-2, the complete variable domain is DAGVTQSPTHLIKTRGQQVTLRCSPISGHKSVSWYQQVLGQGPQFIFQYYEKEERGRGNFPDRFSARQFPNYSSELNVNALLLGDSALYLCASSIGQGRGDYGYTFGSGTRLTVV.

The chain couples TRBV21-1 to TRBJ2-3; TRBD2, the D gene given by the table, was not confirmed from the DNA. TRBV21-1 is a pseudogene segment. The CDR3 totals 20 residues. CDR3 nucleotides: TGTGCCAGCAGCAAAGACCTTTTTCTACCGGGACTAGCGTACACAGATACGCAGTATTTT. Translating gives CASSKDLFLPGLAYTDTQYF.

This clone showed up just a few times. This chain links TRBV4-1 with TRBJ2-5; 8 positions agree with TRBD2. J lost 2 bases, V lost 1 base, and 12 bases had no gene match. The CDR3 loop spans 18 amino acids. Germline V gene lookup returns CDR1 MGHRA and CDR2 YSYEKL. CDR3 nucleotides: TGCGCCAGCAGCCAAGCCCTGGGTAGCGGGATCCCACAAGAGACCCAGTACTTC. The encoded protein is CASSQALGSGIPQETQYF.

This clone was observed once. The chain carries TRBV27 and TRBJ2-7, with 8 bases lining up with TRBD2. Trimming cost V 3 bases and J 6 bases; bases outside gene matches: 10. This CDR3 is built from 15 residues. CDR1 and CDR2 (germline): MNHEY, SMNVEV (reference sequence). The CDR3 DNA follows: TGTGCCAGCAGTTTCCTCCTATCGGGGGGGGGCGAGCAGTACTTC. It codes for CASSFLLSGGGEQYF.

V gene TRBV29-1 combines with J gene TRBJ1-4, with no clear D. Germline CDR1 and CDR2: SQVTM and ANQGSEA. V was shortened by 3 bases and J by 7 bases, with 18 bases between the two germline ends. The CDR3 length is 15 residues. CDR3 sequence: CSVEARHYGSEKLFF. The CDR3 nucleotides read TGCAGCGTTGAGGCGAGACATTACGGGAGTGAAAAACTGTTTTTT.

CDR3 in amino acids: CASSPSSATDTQYF. The CDR3 DNA reads TGTGCCAGCAGTCCTAGCTCAGCCACAGATACGCAGTATTTT. This rearrangement joins TRBV6-4 to TRBJ2-3; possibly TRBD2 for D (5 bases). Deletions cut 5 bases from V and 2 bases from J, with 11 bases between. The CDR3 extends over 14 amino acids. Germline CDR1 reads MRHNA; CDR2 reads SNTAGT.

The chain joins TRBV19 to TRBJ1-2; the D is unclear. V was shortened by 11 bases and J by 5 bases, with 24 bases between the two germline ends. Germline V gene data show CDR1 as LNHDA and CDR2 as SQIVND (reference sequence). CDR3 size: 15 residues. CDR3 loop: CACRESDGRFYGYTF. As DNA, the CDR3 is TGTGCCTGCCGGGAATCGGACGGCCGATTTTATGGCTACACCTTC.

V gene TRBV6-6 combines with J gene TRBJ1-2; D not certain. In germline, CDR1 is MNHNY, CDR2 SVGAGI (reference sequence). The CDR3 length is 11 residues. Trimming cost V 6 bases and J 5 bases, with 7 bases left between them. CDR3 coding DNA: TGTGCCAGCAGCCCACAATATGGCTACACCTTC. Translation: CASSPQYGYTF.

A word on this clone: This CDR3 is also generated by other DNA sequences in the sample. V gene TRBV5-1 combines with J gene TRBJ2-5; TRBD1 agrees at 9 bases. Per the germline V gene, CDR1 is SGHRS and CDR2 is YFSETQ. CDR3 length: 14 residues. J was trimmed by 4 bases and V by 3 bases; bases with no gene match: 4. DNA for the CDR3: TGCGCCAGCAGCTCCGGGACAGGGCGAGAGACCCAGTACTTC. This sequence encodes CASSSGTGRETQYF.

This clone was counted between two and nine times. This chain uses TRBV2 with TRBJ2-7, with D possibly being TRBD2 (6 bases). The CDR3 extends over 15 amino acids. Trimming pared 7 bases from V and 0 bases from J, leaving 16 bases between. From germline, CDR1 is SNHLY and CDR2 FYNNEI. The CDR3 protein is CASTEGRGRSYEQYF. CDR3 in DNA: TGTGCCAGCACCGAGGGGCGGGGACGCTCCTACGAGCAGTACTTC.

The chain joins TRBV4-2 to TRBJ1-5; no definite D call. V shed 2 bases and J shed 6 bases, with 8 bases lying between them. The CDR3 runs 13 residues. CDR1 LGHNA and CDR2 YNFKEQ come from the germline V gene. CDR3 nucleotide sequence: TGTGCCAGCAGCCAAATCCGGGGTCAGCCCCAGCATTTT. Translation: CASSQIRGQPQHF.

V is TRBV28 and J is TRBJ1-5; 7 bases map to TRBD1. The germline V gene encodes CDR1 MDHEN and CDR2 SYDVKM. Unmatched junction bases numbered 8, after V lost 7 bases and J lost 8 bases. This CDR3 region has 13 residues. The DNA for the CDR3 is TGTGCCAGCAACTCAGGGGGGATGAAGCCCCAGCATTTT. It is translated as CASNSGGMKPQHF.

The chain employs TRBV15 and TRBJ2-3, with a possible D match to TRBD2 (7 bases). V was trimmed by 1 base and J by 1 base, leaving 18 bases between them. CDR3 length equals 18 residues. Germline CDR1 reads LNHNV; CDR2 reads YYDKDF (reference sequence). The CDR3, as DNA: TGTGCCACCAGCAGAGGGGCCGGGGGGCATCGTGGCACAGATACGCAGTATTTT. Its translation: CATSRGAGGHRGTDTQYF.

V gene TRBV7-2 combines with J gene TRBJ2-5; D not resolved. V was shortened by 0 bases and J by 4 bases, with 3 bases between the two germline ends. This CDR3 contains 12 residues. Per germline, CDR1 SGHTA and CDR2 FQGNSA. The CDR3 protein is CASSLASETQYF. In nucleotides, the CDR3 is TGTGCCAGCAGCTTAGCCTCAGAGACCCAGTACTTC.

V is TRBV9 and J is TRBJ2-5, with 16 bases matching TRBD2. CDR1 is SGDLS, CDR2 YYNGEE, per germline. Trimming at V came to 4 bases and at J to 2 bases, leaving 2 bases not matched to a gene. The CDR3 has 16 residues. The CDR3 DNA reads TGTGCCAGCAGCACGGGACTAGCGGGGGGGCAAGAGACCCAGTACTTC. Residues: CASSTGLAGGQETQYF. Using reference TRBV9 and TRBJ2-5 for the parts outside the CDR3, the full variable domain is DSGVTQTPKHLITATGQRVTLRCSPRSGDLSVYWYQQSLDQGLQFLIQYYNGEERAKGNILERFSAQQFPDLHSELNLSSLELGDSALYFCASSTGLAGGQETQYFGPGTRLLVL.

This clone was observed a few times. V gene TRBV6-6 combines with J gene TRBJ2-1; TRBD2 aligns across 8 bases. The trim removed 6 bases at V and 1 base at J, leaving 8 bases unmatched. This CDR3 contains 16 residues. Per the germline V gene, CDR1 is MNHNY and CDR2 is SVGAGI (reference sequence). The CDR3 sequence: CASSQAGEGSYNEQFF. CDR3 bases: TGTGCCAGCAGCCAAGCGGGGGAAGGGTCCTACAATGAGCAGTTCTTC.

The genes are TRBV7-6 and TRBJ2-1; the match to TRBD2 covers 7 bases. J lost 0 bases, V lost 0 bases, and 5 bases had no gene match. From germline, CDR1 is SGHVS and CDR2 FNYEAQ. The CDR3 is 17 residues long. CDR3 protein: CASSLAGGTPSYNEQFF. The CDR3, as DNA: TGTGCCAGCAGCTTAGCGGGGGGGACCCCCTCCTACAATGAGCAGTTCTTC. Complete variable domain (other parts from reference TRBV7-6 and TRBJ2-1): GAGVSQSPRYKVTKRGQDVALRCDPISGHVSLYWYRQALGQGPEFLTYFNYEAQQDKSGLPNDRFSAERPEGSISTLTIQRTEQRDSAMYRCASSLAGGTPSYNEQFFGPGTRLTVL.

CDR3 sequence reads: CASNPPQGQGRGWDEQFF. DNA for the CDR3: TGTGCCAGCAATCCTCCGCAGGGACAGGGGAGGGGTTGGGATGAGCAGTTCTTC. The J gene is TRBJ2-1, the V gene TRBV7-9; TRBD1 matches at 10 bases. J gave up 8 bases and V 7 bases, and 20 bases lay outside the gene matches. CDR1 is SEHNR, CDR2 FQNEAQ, per germline (reference sequence). CDR3 length equals 18 residues.

This clone was detected once. The chain joins TRBV2 to TRBJ2-1, with 9 bases fitting TRBD2. After removal of 7 bases from V and 8 bases from J, the junction contained 9 bases not matched to a gene. The length of the CDR3 is 14 residues. The V gene's germline CDR1 is SNHLY and CDR2 FYNNEI. The CDR3 loop reads CASMGLAGVHEQFF. CDR3 in DNA: TGTGCCAGCATGGGACTAGCAGGGGTCCATGAGCAGTTCTTC.

This chain uses TRBV19 with TRBJ2-1; 14 nucleotides line up with TRBD2. The ends lost 9 bases at V and 9 bases at J; junction bases unmatched: 7. The CDR3 covers 14 residues. Germline-derived CDR1 and CDR2 are LNHDA and SQIVND (reference sequence). The CDR3 nucleotides are TGTGCCAGCTCGGGGACTAGCGGGAGTGGTGAGCAGTTCTTC. It encodes CASSGTSGSGEQFF.

For this clone: A read error may produce the germline difference seen at one junction end. Other DNA sequences of this sample code for an identical CDR3. The chain has TRBV12-5 and TRBJ2-5; a weak D match, TRBD1 (5 bases). Germline assignment: CDR1 LGHNT and CDR2 FRNRAP. The CDR3 extends over 15 amino acids. Here the CDR3 DNA reads TGCGCTAGTGGTTTGGGGCAGGGCGGATATGAGACCCAGTACTTC. Translating it yields CASGLGQGGYETQYF.

The gene calls are TRBV4-3 and TRBJ2-3; the D is unclear. There are 15 residues in the CDR3. Trimming stripped 0 bases from V and 8 bases from J, with 15 bases between. Germline values: CDR1 LGHNA, CDR2 YSLEER. This CDR3 is CASSQEINHPGTQYF. Here the CDR3 DNA reads TGCGCCAGCAGCCAAGAGATTAATCACCCAGGTACGCAGTATTTT.